This TCR beta chain was recovered during a study of blood T cell repertoires in COVID-19. On the study more broadly: PBMCs, B-cell-depleted T cells, or T cells were the source of the cDNA or gDNA that made up the material.

Per the authors' pipeline: Amplification with reference gene primers provided the estimates of nucleated cell counts. TCRdb keeps only in-frame clones here, not all; method: immunoSEQ multiplex PCR. V, J and clone size derive from that table, while D and trimming were established from the DNA sequence. The sample yields about 170,000 clones, over 65% seen once. Looked up from germline, CDR1 is ENHRY and CDR2 is SYGVKD. The CDR3 has 16 residues. Germline trimming cut 2 bases from V and 9 bases from J; bases unmatched to any gene: 10. V gene TRBV10-3 combines with J gene TRBJ1-6; TRBD1 aligns across 7 bases. Input material: peripheral blood. The TCR sequence derives from a man aged 60-69 years with acute or convalescent COVID-19. CDR3 DNA sequence: TGTGCCATCAGTGAGAAAGGAGGGGGCGCCGGTTCACCCCTCCACTTT. This translates into CAISEKGGGAGSPLHF.